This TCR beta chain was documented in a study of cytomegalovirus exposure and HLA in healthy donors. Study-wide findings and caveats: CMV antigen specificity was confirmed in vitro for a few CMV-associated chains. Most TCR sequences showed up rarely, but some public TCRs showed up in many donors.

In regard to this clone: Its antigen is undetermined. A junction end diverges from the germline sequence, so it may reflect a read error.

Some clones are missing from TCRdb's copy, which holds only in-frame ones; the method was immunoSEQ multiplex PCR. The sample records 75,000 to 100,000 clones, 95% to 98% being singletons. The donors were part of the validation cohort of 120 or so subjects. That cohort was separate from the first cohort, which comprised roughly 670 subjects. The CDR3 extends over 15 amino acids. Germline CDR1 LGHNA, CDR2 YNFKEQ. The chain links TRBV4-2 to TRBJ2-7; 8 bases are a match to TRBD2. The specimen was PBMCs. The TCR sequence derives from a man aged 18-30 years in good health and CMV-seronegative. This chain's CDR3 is CASSEDRGGPYEQYF. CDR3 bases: TGTGCCAGCAGCGAAGACCGGGGGGGCCCCTACGAGCAGTACTTC.